This is a list of T cell receptor beta chains from one sample in a study of CD8 T cells in Susac syndrome. TCRdb ran MiXCR on the immunoSEQ multiplex PCR reads and lists one entry per CDR3 protein. The data show 140,000 to 150,000 distinct CDR3 sequences, with approximately 95% seen just once and about 0.11% held by the top ten. The sample was CD4+ T cells from PBMCs. The receptors were gathered from a human donor with multiple sclerosis. The CDR3 runs from the conserved cysteine through the conserved F or W. D genes are given only for firm matches. Part of the rows lack a size; the others show once, few, many or a class for expanded clones.

V gene	D gene	J gene	clone size	CDR3 DNA	CDR3 protein
TRBV2	-	TRBJ2-7	-	TGTGCCAGCTCCCGGGACGGGAGCTCCTACGAGCAGTACTTC	CASSRDGSSYEQYF
TRBV20-1	-	TRBJ2-5	-	TGCAGTGCTAAGGACTCGAGAGAGACCCAGTACTTC	CSAKDSRETQYF
TRBV28	-	TRBJ2-7	-	TGTGCCAGCAGCACCTCAGGGCCCCGCTACGAGCAGTACTTC	CASSTSGPRYEQYF
TRBV9	TRBD1	TRBJ2-5	-	TGTGCCAGCAGCGTACAGGGGGCACAGGAGACCCAGTACTTC	CASSVQGAQETQYF
TRBV12-3/TRBV12-4	TRBD1	TRBJ2-7	-	TGTGCCAGCAGTTTCGACAGGGAAGGGTACTTC	CASSFDREGYF
TRBV2	TRBD1	TRBJ2-7	-	TGTGCCAGCAGTTACCTCACAGGGGGCGACGAGCAGTACTTC	CASSYLTGGDEQYF
TRBV7-8	TRBD1	TRBJ2-1	-	TGTGCCAGCAGCACCCGGACAGGGGCTGGTGAGCAGTTCTTC	CASSTRTGAGEQFF
TRBV20-1	-	TRBJ2-3	-	TGCAGTGAAAGGGTCGCAGATACGCAGTATTTT	CSERVADTQYF
TRBV12-3/TRBV12-4	-	TRBJ2-1	-	TGTGCCACCCAGGGGGACGGGAGACCAGAGCAGTTCTTC	CATQGDGRPEQFF
TRBV30	TRBD2	TRBJ2-7	-	TGTGCCTGGAGTAGGGGCAGCGGGGGGTTCAGCTCCTACGAGCAGTACTTC	CAWSRGSGGFSSYEQYF
TRBV28	TRBD1	TRBJ2-7	-	TGTGCCAGCAGGGGACAGGGTTTTAACGAGCAGTACTTC	CASRGQGFNEQYF
TRBV19	-	TRBJ1-5	-	TGTGCCAGCAGAGAGGGTCCTTACAATCAGCCCCAGCATTTT	CASREGPYNQPQHF
TRBV12-5	-	TRBJ2-7	-	TGTGCTAGTGGTTTGGATTCTTACGAGCAGTACTTC	CASGLDSYEQYF
TRBV12-3/TRBV12-4	-	TRBJ2-2	-	TGTGCCAGCAGTTTGGTCCCCGGGGAGCTGTTTTTT	CASSLVPGELFF
TRBV4-1	TRBD1	TRBJ1-2	-	TGCGCCAGCAGCCTTGGACAGGGAGTTAACTATGGCTACACCTTC	CASSLGQGVNYGYTF
TRBV14	-	TRBJ2-7	-	TGTGCCAGCAGCCCCGGCAGGACAGCTCGCATGTACGAGCAGTACTTC	CASSPGRTARMYEQYF
TRBV20-1	-	TRBJ2-3	few	TGCAGTGCTGGCGGGGGCACAGATACGCAGTATTTT	CSAGGGTDTQYF
TRBV9	-	TRBJ1-1	-	TGTGCCAGCTCCAGGACCGGGAACACTGAAGCTTTCTTT	CASSRTGNTEAFF
TRBV14	-	TRBJ1-6	-	TGTGCCAGCAGCCAAGAGGCAGTGAATTCACCCCTCCACTTT	CASSQEAVNSPLHF
TRBV29-1	-	TRBJ1-2	-	TGCAGCGTTGAATCGTCGCTAAAGAAGGGCTACACCTTC	CSVESSLKKGYTF
TRBV20-1	TRBD1	TRBJ1-5	-	TGCAGTGCTAGTGCCGGGACAGGGTACAATCAGCCCCAGCATTTT	CSASAGTGYNQPQHF